These 14 T cell receptor beta chains share one sample of origin, sequenced in a study of shared clonotypes between healthy human individuals. TCRdb keeps only in-frame clones here, not all; method: immunoSEQ multiplex PCR. The repertoire includes more than 1 million clones, around 78% of them detected once, and around 0.47% sits in the top ten. Sequenced material: memory CD4+ T cells from PBMCs. Specified subset: CD45RA-negative fraction. Source of these receptors: a man younger than 30 in good health. Some clones in this sample may be carry-over from other donors' samples.

V and J are TRBV5-1 and TRBJ1-3; a weak D match, TRBD1 (5 bases). The CDR3 is 17 amino acids. V gave up 4 bases and J gave up 0 bases, with 17 bases separating them. Germline loops: CDR1 SGHRS, CDR2 YFSETQ. The CDR3 coding sequence is TGCGCCAGCAGCCCGAGCGGGACGGTAAACTCTGGAAACACCATATATTTT. Translation gives CASSPSGTVNSGNTIYF.

The chain is built from TRBV28 and TRBJ2-5; possible D gene TRBD1, 6 bases. The germline V and J ends were trimmed by 4 bases and 1 base, with 13 bases remaining between them. CDR3 size: 15 residues. Germline lookup yields CDR1 MDHEN and CDR2 SYDVKM. The CDR3 DNA reads as TGTGCCAGCAGTTCCCGAACAGGGTTCCAAGAGACCCAGTACTTC. This sequence encodes CASSSRTGFQETQYF. Supplemented by reference TRBV28 and TRBJ2-5, the full variable domain reads DVKVTQSSRYLVKRTGEKVFLECVQDMDHENMFWYRQDPGLGLRLIYFSYDVKMKEKGDIPEGYSVSREKKERFSLILESASTNQTSMYLCASSSRTGFQETQYFGPGTRLLVL.

The chain has TRBV7-3 and TRBJ1-3; unclear D gene. Trimming pared 1 base from V and 0 bases from J, leaving 4 bases between. The CDR3 is 14 residues long. Germline values: CDR1 SGHTA, CDR2 FQGTGA. This CDR3 is CASSLSVSGNTIYF. CDR3 in DNA: TGTGCCAGCAGCTTAAGTGTCTCTGGAAACACCATATATTTT.

The chain is built from TRBV11-3 and TRBJ2-1; D is perhaps TRBD2 (6 bases). Germline V gives CDR1 SGHNT, CDR2 YENEEA. The V end lost 5 bases, the J end lost 3 bases, and 17 bases lay between the germline ends. This CDR3 spans 16 amino acids. Here the CDR3 reads CASSRSVGGFYNEQFF. The CDR3 DNA is TGTGCCAGCAGCAGGAGCGTTGGGGGGTTCTACAATGAGCAGTTCTTC. Supplemented by reference TRBV11-3 and TRBJ2-1, the full variable domain reads EAGVVQSPRYKIIEKKQPVAFWCNPISGHNTLYWYLQNLGQGPELLIRYENEEAVDDSQLPKDRFSAERLKGVDSTLKIQPAELGDSAVYLCASSRSVGGFYNEQFFGPGTRLTVL.

This clone has just a few counts. The chain joins TRBV5-6 to TRBJ2-3, with D uncertain. Germline V gene data show CDR1 as SGHDT and CDR2 as YYEEEE. The CDR3 has 13 amino acids. The germline V and J ends were trimmed by 4 bases and 3 bases, with 9 bases remaining between them. The CDR3 spells CASSLIGTDTQYF. As DNA, the CDR3 is TGTGCCAGCAGCCTCATAGGGACAGATACGCAGTATTTT.

This rearrangement joins TRBV2 to TRBJ2-3; no clear D gene. The CDR3 length is 15 residues. Germline V gene sequence: CDR1 SNHLY, CDR2 FYNNEI. V was cut by 6 bases and J by 4 bases, with 17 bases left in between. CDR3 loop: CASRERFVASDTQYF. Written as DNA, the CDR3 is TGTGCCAGCAGGGAAAGGTTCGTAGCATCAGATACGCAGTATTTT.

This chain connects TRBV7-9 to TRBJ1-4; 9 bases line up with TRBD1. J gave up 8 bases and V 5 bases, and 9 bases lay outside the gene matches. The length of the CDR3 is 15 residues. Per the germline V gene, CDR1 is SEHNR and CDR2 is FQNEAQ (reference sequence). The CDR3 DNA reads TGTGCCAGCAGCCCAGGGACAGGGAAAGAGGAAAAACTGTTTTTT. Amino acid sequence: CASSPGTGKEEKLFF. The entire variable domain, with the rest obtained from reference TRBV7-9 and TRBJ1-4, is as follows: DTGVSQNPRHKITKRGQNVTFRCDPISEHNRLYWYRQTLGQGPEFLTYFQNEAQLEKSRLLSDRFSAERPKGSFSTLEIQRTEQGDSAMYLCASSPGTGKEEKLFFGSGTQLSVL.

V is TRBV5-8 and J is TRBJ1-1; no clear D gene. This CDR3 comprises 13 residues. V lost 2 bases and J lost 3, with 8 bases in between. Germline-derived CDR1 and CDR2 are SGHTS and YDEGEE. CDR3 nucleotide sequence: TGTGCCAGCAGCTTTGAGAGGGACACTGAAGCTTTCTTT. Protein sequence: CASSFERDTEAFF. Filled out from reference TRBV5-8 and TRBJ1-1, the complete variable domain reads EAGVTQSPTHLIKTRGQQATLRCSPISGHTSVYWYQQALGLGLQFLLWYDEGEERNRGNFPPRFSGRQFPNYSSELNVNALELEDSALYLCASSFERDTEAFFGQGTRLTVV.

The chain carries TRBV28 and TRBJ1-5, with TRBD1 matching over 11 bases. J gave up 4 bases and V 5 bases, and 7 bases lay outside the gene matches. Germline lookup yields CDR1 MDHEN and CDR2 SYDVKM. The CDR3 consists of 16 residues. The CDR3 spells CASSLGDRGKNQPQHF. Written as DNA, the CDR3 is TGTGCCAGCAGTCTTGGGGACAGGGGGAAAAATCAGCCCCAGCATTTT.

The chain uses TRBV9 and TRBJ1-3; unclear D gene. This CDR3 spans 13 amino acids. V gave up 6 bases and J gave up 4 bases, with 11 bases separating them. From germline, CDR1 is SGDLS and CDR2 YYNGEE. The CDR3 region is CASTREPGNTIYF. CDR3 DNA sequence: TGTGCCAGCACCCGCGAGCCCGGAAACACCATATATTTT.

This clone was seen just once. The J gene is TRBJ1-3, the V gene TRBV5-4; D is unclear. This CDR3 comprises 13 residues. The V gene lost 3 bases and the J gene lost 0 bases, with 4 bases spanning the gap. Germline lookup yields CDR1 SGHNT and CDR2 YYREEE (reference sequence). The CDR3 sequence is CASSSLSGNTIYF. As DNA, the CDR3 is TGTGCCAGCAGCTCCCTCTCTGGAAACACCATATATTTT.

V is TRBV19 and J is TRBJ2-5; 7 bases map to TRBD1. The CDR3 loop spans 14 amino acids. The V and J ends lost 1 base and 4 bases, in that order; junction bases with no gene match: 3. The germline V gene has CDR1 LNHDA and CDR2 SQIVND (reference sequence). The CDR3 DNA sequence: TGTGCCAGTAGTATAGGTACAGGGGCAGAGACCCAGTACTTC. Protein product: CASSIGTGAETQYF.

The rearrangement links TRBV5-4 to TRBJ2-5; 7 nucleotides align to TRBD2. The CDR3 totals 14 residues. Germline V gene lookup returns CDR1 SGHNT and CDR2 YYREEE (reference sequence). V lost 5 bases to trimming and J lost 3 bases; unmatched junction nucleotides: 7. The CDR3, as DNA: TGTGCCAGCAGGCGCGCCGGGACTAAAGAGACCCAGTACTTC. This encodes CASRRAGTKETQYF.

The chain couples TRBV28 to TRBJ1-1; a weak D match, TRBD1 (5 bases). The length of the CDR3 is 12 residues. Germline V lookup: CDR1 MDHEN, CDR2 SYDVKM. The germline V and J ends were trimmed by 10 bases and 4 bases, with 13 bases remaining between them. The CDR3, as DNA: TGTGCCACTTGCAGGGTGCTCACTGAAGCTTTCTTT. Protein: CATCRVLTEAFF.